This T cell receptor (beta chain) was sequenced in a study of blood T cell repertoires in COVID-19. Looking at the study overall: Whether acute or convalescent, the COVID-19 samples came from the United States, Italy and Spain. T cells, B-cell-depleted T cells, or PBMCs provided the cDNA or gDNA that served as material.

Looked up from germline, CDR1 is SGHTA and CDR2 is FQGNSA. The trim removed 2 bases at V and 3 bases at J, leaving 2 bases unmatched. The CDR3 is made up of 16 amino acids. In the study's own analysis: Estimated nucleated cell counts came from reference gene primer amplification. Libraries were prepared by immunoSEQ multiplex PCR; TCRdb keeps only in-frame clonotypes and omits some of them. That table furnishes V, J and clone size, whereas the DNA furnished D and trimming. In the table there are around 20,000 clones, around nine tenths of which are singletons. The chain recombines TRBV7-2 with TRBJ2-2; 11 positions match TRBD1. The sequence derives from a human donor in a cohort sampled during active COVID-19. The specimen sequenced was peripheral blood. This CDR3 reads CASSLMGQGDTGELFF. The CDR3 coding sequence is TGTGCCAGCAGCTTAATGGGACAGGGGGACACCGGGGAGCTGTTTTTT.